One and the same sample provided the 10 T cell receptor beta chains below, sequenced in a study of regulatory T cells in long-lasting Graves disease. Time point noted: newly diagnosed GD, antithyroid drugs for less than 3 months. The TCR library used RNA extracted from PBMCs. Construction of the TCR beta libraries employed iRepertoire HTBI primers in conjunction with Arm-PCR of CDR3 regions. TCRdb re-analysed the multiplex PCR reads in MiXCR, keeping a single row per CDR3 protein. The sample lists around 230,000 distinct CDR3 sequences; approximately 20% were seen once. Here the sequenced sample was peripheral blood mononuclear cells (PBMCs), taken at new diagnosis, from a patient treated with antithyroid drugs. The receptors derive from a female donor with Graves disease.

This clonotype has ten or more counts. V is TRBV2 and J is TRBJ2-5; D may be TRBD2 (5 bases). There are 14 residues in the CDR3. Per the germline V gene, CDR1 is SNHLY and CDR2 is FYNNEI. Deletions cut 4 bases from V and 1 base from J, with 10 bases between. DNA for the CDR3: TGTGCCAGCAGTGTAGGAGGTTCCCAAGAGACCCAGTACTTC. This codes for CASSVGGSQETQYF. Looking up the rest from reference TRBV2 and TRBJ2-5 gives the full variable domain: EPEVTQTPSHQVTQMGQEVILRCVPISNHLYFYWYRQILGQKVEFLVSFYNNEISEKSEIFDDQFSVERPDGSNFTLKIRSTKLEDSAMYFCASSVGGSQETQYFGPGTRLLVL.

This clonotype came up many times. V is TRBV7-2 and J is TRBJ1-5; 7 positions agree with TRBD1. The CDR3 is 15 amino acids. Germline trimming cut 1 base from V and 2 bases from J; bases unmatched to any gene: 2. Germline-derived CDR1 and CDR2 are SGHTA and FQGNSA. CDR3 protein: CASSLGDSGNQPQHF. The DNA for the CDR3 is TGTGCCAGCAGCTTAGGGGACAGCGGCAATCAGCCCCAGCATTTT. The full variable domain, completed using reference TRBV7-2 and TRBJ1-5, is GAGVSQSPSNKVTEKGKDVELRCDPISGHTALYWYRQSLGQGLEFLIYFQGNSAPDKSGLPSDRFSAERTGGSVSTLTIQRTQQEDSAVYLCASSLGDSGNQPQHFGDGTRLSIL.

This clonotype was found many times. The V and J genes are TRBV6-5 and TRBJ2-1; 7 nucleotides match TRBD1. There are 15 residues in the CDR3. The V gene's germline CDR1 is MNHEY and CDR2 SVGAGI. Trimming cost V 2 bases and J 2 bases; bases outside gene matches: 3. In DNA, the CDR3 is TGTGCCAGCAGTTACGACAGGGATGCCTACAATGAGCAGTTCTTC. Its protein is CASSYDRDAYNEQFF.

This clonotype has ten or more counts. The rearrangement uses TRBV28 and TRBJ1-5; tentatively, D is TRBD1 (6 bases). The CDR3 extends over 11 amino acids. The germline gives CDR1 MDHEN, CDR2 SYDVKM. The V and J ends lost 11 bases and 5 bases respectively, with 10 bases between them. CDR3 DNA: TGTGCCGCAGGGGTTCATCAGCCCCAGCATTTT. Protein sequence: CAAGVHQPQHF.

There are a few counts of this clonotype. The CDR3 sequence: CSAKLAGRRVGPNEQFF. CDR3 sequence (DNA): TGCAGTGCTAAACTAGCGGGAAGGAGAGTAGGGCCCAATGAGCAGTTCTTC. The V call is TRBV20-1, the J call TRBJ2-1; 10 bases map to TRBD2. This CDR3 is built from 17 residues. CDR1 and CDR2 (germline): DFQATT, SNEGSKA (reference sequence). After removal of 4 bases from V and 6 bases from J, the junction contained 15 bases not matched to a gene.

This clonotype was seen ten or more times. The chain employs TRBV6-2 or TRBV6-3 and TRBJ1-1; D is uncertain. Germline lookup yields CDR1 MNHEY and CDR2 SVGEGT. The CDR3 spans 14 residues. Trimming removed 2 bases at V and 5 bases at J, with 12 bases between. DNA for the CDR3: TGTGCCAGCAGTTACCCACTCAGTGAAACTGAAGCTTTCTTT. It translates to CASSYPLSETEAFF.

The rearrangement links TRBV7-9 to TRBJ1-2; no definite D call. Looked up from germline, CDR1 is SEHNR and CDR2 is FQNEAQ (reference sequence). This CDR3 has 14 amino acids. V lost 5 bases and J lost 2, with 12 bases in between. This CDR3 is CASSPEGGNYGYTF. CDR3 DNA: TGTGCCAGCAGCCCCGAGGGCGGCAACTATGGCTACACCTTC.

Many counts were recorded for this clonotype. The V call is TRBV5-1, the J call TRBJ2-3; 10 bases are a match to TRBD2. CDR1 SGHRS and CDR2 YFSETQ come from the germline V gene. After removal of 0 bases from V and 4 bases from J, the junction contained 5 bases not matched to a gene. This CDR3 has 16 amino acids. The CDR3 DNA is TGCGCCAGCAGCTTGGAGCCTAGCGGGAGATCAGATACGCAGTATTTT. Its protein is CASSLEPSGRSDTQYF. Based on the CDR3 plus reference TRBV5-1 and TRBJ2-3, the full variable domain is KAGVTQTPRYLIKTRGQQVTLSCSPISGHRSVSWYQQTPGQGLQFLFEYFSETQRNKGNFPGRFSGRQFSNSRSEMNVSTLELGDSALYLCASSLEPSGRSDTQYFGPGTRLTVL.

There are many counts of this clonotype. The chain joins TRBV7-2 to TRBJ1-4, with D possibly TRBD1 on 5 matching bases. V gave up 1 base and J gave up 8 bases, with 11 bases separating them. The CDR3 has 14 residues. Germline CDR1 is SGHTA and CDR2 is FQGNSA. CDR3 DNA sequence: TGTGCCAGCAGCTTAGAGGGCAGGGTAGAAAAACTGTTTTTT. Its translation is CASSLEGRVEKLFF.

In this sample, this clonotype turned up a few times. The CDR3 nucleotides are TGTGCCAGCTCACCAGGACAGGGGCAGGAGGGCTACACCTTC. Its protein product is CASSPGQGQEGYTF. This chain joins TRBV18 and TRBJ1-2; 9 bases map to TRBD1. V dropped 2 bases and J dropped 8; count of bases not matched to a gene: 6. This CDR3 contains 14 residues. CDR1 is KGHSH and CDR2 is LQKENI in the germline V gene.